A selection of T cell receptor beta chains follows, all from one sample in a study of cytomegalovirus exposure and HLA in healthy donors. Only in-frame clones appear in the TCRdb table, and some are missing; sequencing was by immunoSEQ multiplex PCR. This table has 40,000 to 45,000 clones, about half appearing once. The sample was PBMCs. These TCRs come from a man aged 55 to 70 in good health and CMV-seronegative. Each CDR3 is given with its conserved first and last residue. Fields, in order: D gene, CDR3 length, V gene, J gene, clone size, CDR3 protein, CDR3 DNA. D genes are given only for firm matches. Clone size appears in some rows only: once, few, many, or a class for an expanded clone.

>TRBD1|18|TRBV29-1|TRBJ1-1|.
CSVLPFSPTGGENTEAFF
TGCAGCGTCCTACCATTTAGTCCGACAGGGGGCGAGAACACTGAAGCTTTCTTT
>.|16|TRBV7-8|TRBJ2-1|.
CASSLSSWASYNEQFF
TGTGCCAGCAGCTTATCCTCTTGGGCCTCCTACAATGAGCAGTTCTTC
>.|14|TRBV27|TRBJ1-2|few
CASSLFSGNYGYTF
TGTGCCAGCAGTTTATTTTCAGGGAACTATGGCTACACCTTC
>.|12|TRBV5-8|TRBJ2-3|medium-sized
CASSLALDSQYF
TGTGCCAGCAGCTTGGCGCTCGACTCGCAGTATTTT
>.|13|TRBV4-1|TRBJ2-5|few
CASSQLPEETQYF
TGCGCCAGCAGCCAACTCCCCGAAGAGACCCAGTACTTC
>.|14|TRBV30|TRBJ2-1|.
CAWGRGFSYNEQFF
TGTGCCTGGGGGAGAGGGTTCTCCTACAATGAGCAGTTCTTC
>.|16|TRBV7-9|TRBJ2-2|.
CASRHRTAPNTGELFF
TGTGCCAGCAGACATCGGACAGCCCCGAACACCGGGGAGCTGTTTTTT
>TRBD2|15|TRBV5-1|TRBJ2-1|.
CASSRERDHNNEQFF
TGCGCCAGCAGCCGAGAGCGGGACCATAACAATGAGCAGTTCTTC
>TRBD1|13|TRBV5-1|TRBJ1-2|few
CASSARTGYGYTF
TGCGCCAGCAGCGCCCGGACAGGGTATGGCTACACCTTC
>TRBD1|14|TRBV2|TRBJ2-2|.
CASSGRQGPGELFF
TGTGCCAGCAGTGGACGACAGGGACCCGGGGAGCTGTTTTTT
>.|16|TRBV28|TRBJ2-1|.
CASSSETVSLYNEQFF
TGTGCCAGCAGTTCTGAGACTGTGTCCCTCTACAATGAGCAGTTCTTC
>.|14|TRBV5-1|TRBJ1-5|.
CASSLVAGDQPQHF
TGCGCCAGCAGCTTGGTAGCAGGGGATCAGCCCCAGCATTTT
>TRBD2|14|TRBV29-1|TRBJ2-1|few
CSVDRLAGRGEQFF
TGCAGCGTTGATCGGCTAGCGGGACGAGGAGAGCAGTTCTTC
>.|14|TRBV5-1|TRBJ1-2|.
CASKLGPSNYGYTF
TGCGCCAGCAAACTAGGCCCATCTAACTATGGCTACACCTTC
>.|14|TRBV30|TRBJ2-7|.
CASIGRRDSNEQYF
TGTGCCTCGATAGGGCGGCGGGACTCCAACGAGCAGTACTTC
>.|16|TRBV28|TRBJ2-1|.
CASSTSRRGSYNEQFF
TGTGCCAGCAGCACGAGCCGTAGGGGGTCCTACAATGAGCAGTTCTTC
>.|14|TRBV27|TRBJ2-1|.
CASRERATYNEQFF
TGTGCCAGCAGGGAGCGGGCGACCTACAATGAGCAGTTCTTC
>.|14|TRBV19|TRBJ1-1|.
CASSSQGRVTEAFF
TGTGCCAGTTCCTCACAGGGACGGGTCACTGAAGCTTTCTTT
>.|14|TRBV7-2|TRBJ1-4|.
CASRNRVGGEKLFF
TGTGCCAGCAGAAACAGGGTGGGTGGTGAAAAACTGTTTTTT
>TRBD1|15|TRBV30|TRBJ1-2|.
CAWSIPGQGLYGYTF
TGTGCCTGGAGTATCCCGGGACAGGGACTGTATGGCTACACCTTC
>TRBD2|14|TRBV10-1|TRBJ2-1|few
CASSEGRVYNEQFF
TGCGCCAGCAGTGAAGGGAGGGTCTACAATGAGCAGTTCTTC
>.|14|TRBV30|TRBJ1-1|.
CAWKKGHRNTEAFF
TGTGCCTGGAAAAAGGGACACAGGAACACTGAAGCTTTCTTT
>.|11|TRBV2|TRBJ2-3|.
CASSEASAQYF
TGTGCCAGCAGTGAAGCTAGCGCGCAGTATTTT
>.|12|TRBV27|TRBJ1-1|.
CASGRLNTEAFF
TGTGCCAGCGGGAGACTGAACACTGAAGCTTTCTTT
>TRBD1|15|TRBV28|TRBJ1-5|.
CASSSAGGNKQPQHF
TGTGCCAGCAGTTCAGCAGGGGGAAACAAACAGCCCCAGCATTTT
>.|11|TRBV10-2|TRBJ1-1|few
CASSEGLEAFF
TGCGCCAGCAGTGAGGGGCTAGAAGCTTTCTTT
>TRBD1|13|TRBV29-1|TRBJ1-1|once
CSGGQGGNTEAFF
TGCAGCGGAGGACAGGGGGGGAACACTGAAGCTTTCTTT
>.|15|TRBV9|TRBJ2-7|.
CASSPRQGWAYEQYF
TGTGCCAGCAGCCCCCGGCAGGGTTGGGCCTACGAGCAGTACTTC
>.|16|TRBV7-9|TRBJ2-7|.
CASSLPRGSGYYEQYF
TGTGCCAGCAGCCTTCCCCGGGGGAGCGGTTACTACGAGCAGTACTTC
>.|14|TRBV9|TRBJ1-3|.
CASSVDRSGNTIYF
TGTGCCAGCAGCGTAGACCGGTCTGGAAACACCATATATTTT
>TRBD1|12|TRBV30|TRBJ1-1|few
CAWRQGDTEAFF
TGTGCCTGGCGGCAGGGGGACACTGAAGCTTTCTTT
>TRBD2|15|TRBV7-8|TRBJ2-1|.
CASSITSGQSNEQFF
TGTGCCAGCAGCATAACTAGCGGCCAGAGCAATGAGCAGTTCTTC
>TRBD1|13|TRBV29-1|TRBJ2-7|.
CSVLTGGWGEQYF
TGCAGCGTACTGACAGGGGGGTGGGGAGAGCAGTACTTC
>TRBD2|18|TRBV10-1|TRBJ2-7|.
CASLPGLAGALSSYEQYF
TGCGCCAGTCTTCCGGGACTAGCGGGAGCGCTGAGCTCCTACGAGCAGTACTTC
>TRBD2|16|TRBV4-1|TRBJ2-1|few
CASSPSPSGPYNEQFF
TGCGCCAGCAGCCCCAGCCCTAGCGGGCCATACAATGAGCAGTTCTTC
>TRBD1|15|TRBV15|TRBJ1-2|.
CATSKGQGAFYGYTF
TGTGCCACCAGCAAAGGACAGGGGGCTTTCTATGGCTACACCTTC
>TRBD2|19|TRBV5-3|TRBJ2-5|.
CARSLNVLAGDDGQETQYF
TGTGCCAGAAGCTTGAACGTGCTAGCGGGAGATGACGGCCAAGAGACCCAGTACTTC
>TRBD2|14|TRBV19|TRBJ2-5|.
CASSLGGGRETQYF
TGTGCCAGTAGTCTCGGGGGGGGCCGGGAGACCCAGTACTTC
>.|13|TRBV5-1|TRBJ2-7|.
CASSFGQGNEQYF
TGCGCCAGCAGCTTCGGGCAGGGAAACGAGCAGTACTTC
>.|18|TRBV4-1|TRBJ1-1|.
CASSQGAGPGHQNTEAFF
TGCGCCAGCAGCCAAGGGGCTGGCCCGGGACACCAGAACACTGAAGCTTTCTTT
>.|14|TRBV7-9|TRBJ1-1|.
CASSDSPMNTEAFF
TGTGCCAGCAGCGACTCGCCCATGAACACTGAAGCTTTCTTT
>.|14|TRBV6-1|TRBJ1-1|few
CASSENPVNTEAFF
TGTGCCAGCAGTGAAAATCCAGTGAACACTGAAGCTTTCTTT
>TRBD2|19|TRBV14|TRBJ2-6|.
CASSQDRTSGSSGANVLTF
TGTGCCAGCAGCCAAGATAGAACTAGCGGGAGCTCTGGGGCCAACGTCCTGACTTTC
>.|15|TRBV6-5|TRBJ2-7|.
CASRSGSLVSYEQYF
TGTGCCAGCAGGTCGGGGTCCTTAGTTTCCTACGAGCAGTACTTC
>.|14|TRBV19|TRBJ2-5|.
CASSPDWVQETQYF
TGTGCCAGTAGTCCGGACTGGGTACAAGAGACCCAGTACTTC
>.|15|TRBV5-1|TRBJ2-7|few
CASSADIGSSYEQYF
TGCGCCAGCAGCGCCGACATTGGGAGCTCCTACGAGCAGTACTTC
>TRBD1|15|TRBV29-1|TRBJ1-1|few
CSVYTPGQGTTEAFF
TGCAGCGTTTACACCCCTGGACAGGGCACCACTGAAGCTTTCTTT
>.|16|TRBV12-5|TRBJ1-5|.
CASGLVQGGLGQPQHF
TGTGCTAGTGGTTTGGTACAAGGAGGGTTAGGCCAGCCCCAGCATTTT
>.|15|TRBV4-1|TRBJ2-3|.
CASSQRSGVTDTQYF
TGCGCCAGCAGCCAGAGGAGCGGTGTCACAGATACGCAGTATTTT
>.|15|TRBV4-2|TRBJ1-1|.
CASSQHSTANTEAFF
TGTGCCAGCAGCCAACACTCGACAGCGAACACTGAAGCTTTCTTT
>TRBD1|13|TRBV2|TRBJ2-7|.
CASRGDSSYEQYF
TGTGCCAGCAGGGGGGACAGCTCCTACGAGCAGTACTTC
>.|13|TRBV5-1|TRBJ1-2|.
CASSLDSRPGYTF
TGCGCCAGCAGCTTGGATTCGCGGCCTGGCTACACCTTC
>.|13|TRBV14|TRBJ1-1|.
CASSQDLIGEAFF
TGTGCCAGCAGCCAAGATCTGATTGGGGAGGCTTTCTTT
>.|12|TRBV19|TRBJ1-2|.
CASSFQAYGYTF
TGTGCCAGTAGTTTTCAGGCCTATGGCTACACCTTC